This entry concerns a single TCR beta chain. The antigen is undetermined. The data belong to a study of beta chain features in type 1 diabetes. The CDR3 runs 16 residues. Trimming cost V 5 bases and J 0 bases, with 14 bases left between them. Germline loops: CDR1 SGHAT, CDR2 FQNNGV. Study outcomes and limitations: Whether HLA type influences TCRB rearrangement remained unresolved here. Shortening that was moderate but significant affected the TCRB CDR3s of Type 1 diabetes patients in all four CD4+ subsets.

Expressed TCRB transcripts were sequenced because the isolated RNA had all been reverse transcribed beforehand. Only in-frame clones appear in the TCRdb table, and some are missing; sequencing was by immunoSEQ multiplex PCR. This sample has about 150,000 clones, with approximately 10% found just once. The genes are TRBV11-2 and TRBJ2-1; D possibly corresponds to TRBD2 (6 bases). The TCR comes from a man between 25 and 39 years old with type 1 diabetes. Sequenced: central memory CD4+ T cells from blood. The CDR3 DNA follows: TGTGCCAGCAGCCCCTCCGGGACTCTCTCCTACAATGAGCAGTTCTTC. This codes for CASSPSGTLSYNEQFF.